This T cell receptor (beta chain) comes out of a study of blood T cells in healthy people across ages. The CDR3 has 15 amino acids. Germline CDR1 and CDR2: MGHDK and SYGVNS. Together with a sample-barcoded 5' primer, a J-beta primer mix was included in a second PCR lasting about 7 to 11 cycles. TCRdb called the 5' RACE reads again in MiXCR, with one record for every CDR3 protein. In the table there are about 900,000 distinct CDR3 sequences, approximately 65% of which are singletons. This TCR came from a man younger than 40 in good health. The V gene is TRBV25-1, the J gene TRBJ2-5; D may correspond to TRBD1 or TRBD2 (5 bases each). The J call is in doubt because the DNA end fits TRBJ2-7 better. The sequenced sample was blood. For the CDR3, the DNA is TGTGCCAGCAGTGATCCGGGACGGCCGATTTGCGAGCAGTACTTC. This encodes CASSDPGRPICEQYF.